This passage covers 23 T cell receptor beta chains from one sample sequenced in a study of tumor and adjacent non-tumor tissue in lung cancer. No cell sorting was done before RNA was extracted from the tissue. TCRbeta libraries were built with three rounds of nested PCR, modified from ARM-PCR. Using its own MiXCR run on the multiplex PCR reads, TCRdb lists one record per CDR3 protein. The sample consists of roughly 200,000 distinct CDR3 sequences, over 55% of them appearing once. Sample: lung tumor tissue. The origin of the receptors is a man in his 60s with non-small cell lung cancer.

The chain has TRBV30 and TRBJ2-1; 11 bases match TRBD1. Germline V gene sequence: CDR1 GTSNPN, CDR2 SVGIG (reference sequence). Trimming cost V 1 base and J 11 bases; bases outside gene matches: 13. This CDR3 has 16 amino acids. CDR3 in amino acids: CAWSEGTGGAFDKQFF. The CDR3 DNA reads TGTGCCTGGAGTGAAGGGACAGGGGGTGCGTTCGATAAGCAGTTCTTC.

This clonotype turned up a few times. The rearrangement links TRBV20-1 to TRBJ1-2; no clear D gene. Deletions cut 0 bases from V and 5 bases from J, with 13 bases between. CDR3 size: 14 residues. Germline V gene lookup returns CDR1 DFQATT and CDR2 SNEGSKA (reference sequence). The CDR3 reads CSARDQGFGYGYTF. CDR3 nucleotide sequence: TGCAGTGCTAGAGATCAAGGGTTCGGATATGGCTACACCTTC.

The V and J genes are TRBV20-1 and TRBJ2-3; 8 positions agree with TRBD1. The germline CDR1 and CDR2 sequences are DFQATT and SNEGSKA (reference sequence). J gave up 6 bases and V 6 bases, and 11 bases lay outside the gene matches. There are 14 residues in the CDR3. CDR3 nucleotides: TGCAGTGCCGATGACCAGGGGGCTACTGATACGCAGTATTTT. Translation: CSADDQGATDTQYF.

This clonotype has just a few counts. V usage is TRBV4-1 and J usage is TRBJ1-5; D not resolved. Germline CDR1 is MGHRA and CDR2 is YSYEKL. The ends were cut back, 0 bases at V and 5 bases at J, with 8 bases in the middle. The CDR3 has 14 residues. The CDR3 loop is CASSQDGRDQPQHF. The CDR3 region has the DNA TGCGCCAGCAGCCAAGACGGGCGGGATCAGCCCCAGCATTTT.

The DNA for the CDR3 is TGTGCCAGCAGCCCCAACTGGGAAGCCCTCCACTTT. It encodes CASSPNWEALHF. V usage is TRBV16 and J usage is TRBJ1-6, with no clear D. Trimming shortened V by 4 bases and J by 14 bases, and 12 bases separated the two germline ends. This CDR3 has 12 residues. Germline V gene data show CDR1 as KGHSY and CDR2 as FQNENV.

This clonotype occurred a few times. A read error may be the cause here, since a much bigger clone is one base away. The J gene is TRBJ1-2, the V gene TRBV6-6; D might be TRBD1 (6 bases). The ends were cut back, 0 bases at V and 8 bases at J, with 13 bases in the middle. The CDR3 has 14 residues. CDR1 is MNHNY and CDR2 is SVGAGI in the germline V gene (reference sequence). In nucleotides, the CDR3 is TGTGCCAGCAGTTACTCGGACATGGGGGGCGGCTACACCTTC. Translated, it gives CASSYSDMGGGYTF.

Concerning this clonotype: The junction differs from germline at one of its ends, possibly a read error. This chain links TRBV29-1 with TRBJ1-2, with D unresolved. Per germline, CDR1 SQVTM and CDR2 ANQGSEA. The CDR3 runs 11 residues. In DNA form, the CDR3 reads TGCAGCGTTGAAGTGCGGGGAGGCTACATCTTC. It is translated as CSVEVRGGYIF.

The chain combines TRBV5-1 with TRBJ1-1; D ambiguous. Trimming left V 0 bases short and J 1 base short, with 7 bases between. Germline-derived CDR1 and CDR2 are SGHRS and YFSETQ. The CDR3 contains 14 residues. The CDR3 coding sequence is TGCGCCAGCAGCTTGGCCGGGAAGAACACTGAAGCTTTCTTT. This translates into CASSLAGKNTEAFF.

Regarding this clonotype: No conserved phenylalanine or tryptophan ends this CDR3, so it is likely a read error. This sequence joins TRBV19 and TRBJ1-1, with a tentative D call TRBD1 (5 bases). Germline CDR1 is LNHDA and CDR2 is SQIVND (reference sequence). V lost 5 bases, J lost 0 bases, and 10 bases lay in between. The CDR3 totals 14 residues. The CDR3 spells CASSPQALNTEAFS. The CDR3 coding sequence is TGTGCCAGTAGTCCACAGGCCCTGAACACTGAAGCTTTCTCT.

About this clonotype: A read error may explain this, as a much larger clone is one base away. In DNA form, the CDR3 reads TGCAGTGCTAGTGGCAGGAGGGTTGAGCAGTTCTTC. This codes for CSASGRRVEQFF. This sequence joins TRBV20-1 and TRBJ2-1, with a tentative D call TRBD2 (6 bases). The CDR3 has 12 residues. V dropped 3 bases and J dropped 9 bases, with 12 bases sitting between them. The V gene's germline CDR1 is DFQATT and CDR2 SNEGSKA (reference sequence).

Comment on this clonotype: A read error may account for a junction end that differs from germline. This sequence joins TRBV20-1 and TRBJ2-3; 7 bases fit TRBD2. CDR1 DFQATT and CDR2 SNEGSKA come from the germline V gene (reference sequence). The CDR3 sequence is 20 residues long. The CDR3, as DNA: TGCAGTGCTAGAGATGCCCGGACTAACGGGAGGCAATTTAGCACAGATACGCATTATTTT. This encodes CSARDARTNGRQFSTDTHYF.

This clonotype was counted a few times. A much larger clone differs from this one at a single base, so this may be a read error. The chain uses TRBV12-3 or TRBV12-4 and TRBJ2-2, with D tentatively TRBD1 (5 bases). The CDR3 is made up of 16 amino acids. The chain's CDR3 is CVSSLRAGPRTGELFF. The CDR3 region has the DNA TGTGTCAGCAGTTTAAGGGCAGGGCCTAGAACCGGGGAGCTGTTTTTT.

As regards this clonotype: The junction differs from germline at one of its ends, possibly a read error. The chain joins TRBV5-4 to TRBJ2-7; D call uncertain. CDR3 length equals 15 residues. Germline V gives CDR1 SGHNT, CDR2 YYREEE (reference sequence). The CDR3 region is CASSLDGGDAYEQYF. In DNA form, the CDR3 reads TGTGCCAGCAGCCTGGACGGTGGGGATGCCTACGAACAGTACTTC.

V gene TRBV28 combines with J gene TRBJ1-1; no reliable D call. The CDR3 covers 12 residues. V lost 7 bases and J 6 bases, leaving 12 bases between the germline ends. CDR1 is MDHEN and CDR2 is SYDVKM in the germline V gene. CDR3 sequence reads: CASILWGAEAFF. The CDR3 DNA is TGTGCCAGCATTCTCTGGGGAGCTGAAGCTTTCTTT.

J is TRBJ2-3 and V is TRBV7-3; D ambiguous. The CDR3 extends over 13 amino acids. CDR1 and CDR2 (germline): SGHTA, FQGTGA. The V gene lost 2 bases and the J gene lost 6 bases, with 9 bases spanning the gap. The CDR3 DNA follows: TGTGCCAGCAGCTTATCCTCCAGGGATACGCAGTATTTT. It specifies CASSLSSRDTQYF.

Worth noting for this clonotype: Mismatch with germline at one junction end may stem from a read error. The chain combines TRBV12-3 or TRBV12-4 with TRBJ1-1; 8 bases align to TRBD1. CDR3 length equals 15 residues. CDR3 bases: TGTGTCAGCACCACCGTTGGACAGGGTGGAACTGAAGCTTTCTTC. Protein: CVSTTVGQGGTEAFF.

This clonotype was detected only a few times. The gene calls are TRBV12-5 and TRBJ1-2; D not resolved. This CDR3 spans 13 amino acids. The V and J ends lost 3 bases and 4 bases respectively, with 9 bases between them. Germline loops: CDR1 LGHNT, CDR2 FRNRAP. CDR3 residues: CASGLPPSYGYTF. As DNA, the CDR3 is TGTGCTAGTGGTTTACCCCCGTCCTATGGCTACACCTTC.

Note on this clonotype: A much bigger clone sits one base away, suggesting this may be a read error. The rearrangement links TRBV20-1 to TRBJ1-3; D is perhaps TRBD1 (5 bases). The CDR3 has 11 amino acids. Germline loops: CDR1 DFQATT, CDR2 SNEGSKA (reference sequence). This chain's CDR3 is CGGSAGITIYF. In DNA form, the CDR3 reads TGCGGGGGTTCGGCTGGAATCACCATATATTTT.

This sequence joins TRBV28 and TRBJ1-5; 9 bases are shared with TRBD1. Trimming cost V 6 bases and J 0 bases; bases outside gene matches: 3. The CDR3 consists of 15 residues. Per the germline V gene, CDR1 is MDHEN and CDR2 is SYDVKM. The CDR3 loop reads CASRRTGVSNQPQHF. The CDR3 bases are TGTGCCAGCAGACGGACAGGGGTTAGCAATCAGCCCCAGCATTTT. The variable domain in full, with the rest retrieved from reference TRBV28 and TRBJ1-5, is DVKVTQSSRYLVKRTGEKVFLECVQDMDHENMFWYRQDPGLGLRLIYFSYDVKMKEKGDIPEGYSVSREKKERFSLILESASTNQTSMYLCASRRTGVSNQPQHFGDGTRLSIL.

The chain uses TRBV6-5 and TRBJ1-5, with 8 bases that match TRBD2. The J call may be in error: the DNA end matches TRBJ2-3 better. Germline lookup yields CDR1 MNHEY and CDR2 SVGAGI. The CDR3 has 16 amino acids. CDR3 DNA sequence: TGTGCCAGCAGTCGGACGGGGGGGTGGAGCAATCAGCCCCAGTATTTT. This gives the protein CASSRTGGWSNQPQYF.

This clonotype was observed a few times. It may be a read error: a sequence one base away is much more abundant. The V call is TRBV20-1, the J call TRBJ1-6; 7 bases agree with TRBD1. Germline values: CDR1 DFQATT, CDR2 SNEGSKA (reference sequence). This CDR3 spans 15 amino acids. In nucleotides, the CDR3 is TGCAGTGCTACGCAGATAACAGGGGTGCGGTCACCCATCCACTTT. Encoded protein: CSATQITGVRSPIHF.

The CDR3 bases are TGTGCCAGCAGTTCGACTAGCGGGGGGGCGAACACCGGGGAGCTGTTTTTT. This translates into CASSSTSGGANTGELFF. The chain carries TRBV12-3 or TRBV12-4 and TRBJ2-2, with 14 bases identical to TRBD2. The junction had 1 base not matched to a gene; V was cut back by 4 bases and J by 0 bases. The CDR3 spans 17 residues.

The CDR3 protein is CASSFTWGNSPLHF. DNA for the CDR3: TGTGCCAGCAGTTTTACTTGGGGTAATTCACCCCTCCACTTT. This chain uses TRBV12-3 or TRBV12-4 with TRBJ1-6; no clear D gene. V lost 3 bases and J lost 6, with 9 bases in between. The CDR3 length is 14 residues.